The 30 T cell receptor beta chains below come from one sample, sequenced in a study of tumor-infiltrating lymphocytes in primary liver carcinoma. The input was 450 to 550 ng total RNA; TCR beta cDNA was made from it with a constant-region primer. Sequencing libraries for TCR beta derived from three nested multiplex PCR rounds that used slightly modified ARM-PCR. Two initial PCR rounds of around 10 cycles each paired TRBV1-TRBV30 forward primers with a C-beta reverse primer. TCRdb analysed the multiplex PCR reads with MiXCR anew, one entry per CDR3 protein. This table has roughly 49,000 distinct CDR3 sequences, about 78% appearing once. Co-extracting RNA and DNA was done with roughly 17-32 mg of unsorted bulk tissue as input. Sequencing used liver tumor tissue from sampling region 5. Stated subset: tumor region T5, tumor centre. The source of these receptors is a man aged 40-49 years with primary liver carcinoma and hepatitis B virus infection.

This clonotype qualifies as medium-sized (0.01 to 0.1%). The gene calls are TRBV10-3 and TRBJ2-3; 13 positions agree with TRBD2. V shed 10 bases and J 4 bases; nucleotides not matched to a gene: 2. In germline, CDR1 is ENHRY, CDR2 SYGVKD. The CDR3 consists of 13 residues. CDR3 in DNA: TGTGCCACTGGACTAGCGGGAGCAGATACGCAGTATTTT. Its protein is CATGLAGADTQYF.

For this clonotype: One junction end disagrees with the germline gene, perhaps due to a read error. The rearrangement uses TRBV5-8 and TRBJ2-7, with 7 bases matching TRBD2. The CDR3 spans 16 residues. Germline CDR1 and CDR2: SGHTS and YDEGEE. CDR3: CASSLGALALSYELYF. CDR3 in DNA: TGTGCCAGCAGCCTAGGGGCACTAGCGCTCTCCTACGAGCTGTACTTC.

The rearrangement links TRBV29-1 to TRBJ2-7; D may match TRBD1 or TRBD2 (5 bases each). The CDR3 has 16 residues. CDR1 is SQVTM, CDR2 ANQGSEA, per germline. Trimming stripped 7 bases from V and 12 bases from J, with 34 bases between. DNA of the CDR3: TGCAGCGCCATGATATCTGGGACCGGCACTCCCTACCAGCTGTACTTC. It encodes CSAMISGTGTPYQLYF.

A word on this clonotype: The CDR3 carries no conserved terminal phenylalanine or tryptophan, so it likely arises from a read error. The chain is built from TRBV5-5 and TRBJ1-1, with no clear D. CDR1 is SGHKS, CDR2 YYEKEE, per germline (reference sequence). This CDR3 has 15 amino acids. CDR3: CAISHEGERYTEAFS. The CDR3 DNA follows: TGTGCCATCAGCCATGAGGGTGAGCGCTACACTGAAGCTTTCTCT.

This clonotype was found once. A read error is likely, as this CDR3 ends without the conserved phenylalanine or tryptophan. The chain combines TRBV5-4 with TRBJ2-2, with 8 bases fitting TRBD2. The CDR3 totals 15 residues. Germline V gives CDR1 SGHNT, CDR2 YYREEE (reference sequence). CDR3 DNA: TGTGCCAACAGCTCGACTAGCGCAAACACCGGGGAGCTGTTTCTT. Its translation: CANSSTSANTGELFL.

Turning to this clonotype: This may be a read error, as it is one base from a much larger clone. The chain employs TRBV28 and TRBJ1-3; unclear D gene. From germline, CDR1 is MDHEN and CDR2 SYDVKM. The CDR3 consists of 17 residues. This CDR3 reads CASSLISGKTSGSTIYF. Here the CDR3 DNA reads TGTGCCAGCAGTTTAATCTCTGGCAAGACATCTGGAAGCACCATATATTTT.

This clonotype was observed a single time. The chain is built from TRBV5-1 and TRBJ2-2, with D unresolved. Germline V CDR1 and CDR2: SGHRS, YFSETQ. The CDR3 is 15 amino acids. The V end was cut by 4 bases, the J end by 14 bases, with 24 bases between. CDR3 in amino acids: CASSTRQTNTGHLFF. DNA of the CDR3: TGCGCCAGCAGCACCAGGCAGACGAACACCGGGCATCTGTTTTTT.

This clonotype was seen only a few times. A junction boundary mismatches the germline segment, possibly from a read error. The chain carries TRBV11-2 and TRBJ1-5; tentative D call: TRBD1 (5 bases). The CDR3 is 17 amino acids. Germline CDR1 SGHAT, CDR2 FQNNGV. The CDR3 nucleotides read TGTGCTAGCAGCCTGGTAGGGGTAAGAGGGAGCAATCAGCCCCAGCATTTT. Its protein is CASSLVGVRGSNQPQHF.

Concerning this clonotype: The CDR3 end shows no conserved phenylalanine or tryptophan, and so a read error is likely. The chain has TRBV11-3 and TRBJ2-1; no reliable D call. CDR1 is SGHNT, CDR2 YENEEA, per germline. The CDR3 totals 14 residues. CDR3 sequence: CAISIRGRDNEQFL. In DNA, the CDR3 is TGTGCCATCAGCATAAGAGGACGGGACAATGAGCAGTTCCTC.

The chain is built from TRBV14 and TRBJ1-6; no clear D gene. CDR1 and CDR2 (germline): SGHDN, FVKESK. This CDR3 region has 14 residues. V shed 7 bases and J shed 7 bases, with 14 bases lying between them. The CDR3 bases are TGTGCCAGCACCCACTCAAGGGAGAATTCACCCCTCCACTTT. Its protein product is CASTHSRENSPLHF.

The chain employs TRBV11-2 and TRBJ2-6, with TRBD1 matching 8 bases. There are 21 residues in the CDR3. Looked up from germline, CDR1 is SGHAT and CDR2 is FQNNGV. The J segment lost 0 bases and the V segment lost 10 bases, leaving 23 bases of the junction unmatched. The CDR3 coding sequence is TGTGCCATTAGCATGGTGGGAGACAGGGGCATTTCCCTCTCTGGGGCCAACGTCCTGACTTTC. Translating gives CAISMVGDRGISLSGANVLTF.

This chain connects TRBV29-1 to TRBJ2-7; D remains unclear. The germline V and J ends were trimmed by 4 bases and 12 bases, with 16 bases remaining between them. This CDR3 spans 11 amino acids. The V gene's germline CDR1 is SQVTM and CDR2 ANQGSEA. The CDR3 protein is CSVVWASESYF. In nucleotides, the CDR3 is TGCAGCGTTGTTTGGGCCTCAGAGTCGTACTTC.

Notes on this clonotype: Sequence at one end of the junction differs from germline and may be a read error. The rearrangement uses TRBV6-2 or TRBV6-3 and TRBJ2-6, with D possibly matching TRBD2 (6 bases). The CDR3 is made up of 16 amino acids. The V gene's germline CDR1 is MNHEY and CDR2 SVGEGT. CDR3 region: CANSYAGLSGANILTF. DNA of the CDR3: TGTGCCAACAGTTACGCGGGACTCTCTGGGGCCAACATCCTGACCTTC.

The table lists this clonotype with a count of one. The CDR3 does not end in the conserved phenylalanine or tryptophan, so this is likely a read error. V and J are TRBV6-1 and TRBJ1-2; D perhaps matches TRBD1 (6 bases). This CDR3 region has 16 residues. V was pared by 8 bases and J by 6 bases, with 25 bases between. The germline V gene encodes CDR1 MNHNS and CDR2 SASEGT. The CDR3 DNA reads as TGTGCCAGCTACCGGGCGAAAACACAGGGAACGAATGGCTACACCCTC. It encodes CASYRAKTQGTNGYTL.

About this clonotype itself: One junction end does not reproduce the germline sequence, and a read error may be involved. V is TRBV10-3 and J is TRBJ2-2; TRBD2 aligns across 8 bases. Per the germline V gene, CDR1 is ENHRY and CDR2 is SYGVKD. The CDR3 is made up of 19 amino acids. Here the CDR3 DNA reads TGTGCCATCAGTGACCCCGAGGGAGCGGGAGCCACGAACACCCGGGAACTGTTTTTT. Its protein product is CAISDPEGAGATNTRELFF.

About this clonotype itself: A read error may produce the germline difference seen at one junction end. The chain joins TRBV6-1 to TRBJ2-1, with D possibly matching TRBD1 (6 bases). The germline gives CDR1 MNHNS, CDR2 SASEGT. The CDR3 extends over 13 amino acids. The CDR3, as DNA: TGTGCCAGTCTCCAACAGGGCTACAATAAGCAGTTCTTC. Translation: CASLQQGYNKQFF.

Remarks on this clonotype: One junction end does not reproduce the germline sequence, and a read error may be involved. J is TRBJ1-1 and V is TRBV10-2; 7 nucleotides agree with TRBD1. This CDR3 spans 14 amino acids. Germline loops: CDR1 WSHSY, CDR2 SAAADI. The CDR3 DNA is TGCACCAGGAGGGGACAGCATTTGGACACTGAAGCTTTCTTT. Amino acid sequence: CTRRGQHLDTEAFF.

The count of this clonotype is one. This chain links TRBV6-1 with TRBJ2-7; D assignment may be TRBD1 or TRBD2 (5 bases each). V lost 5 bases and J 3 bases, leaving 17 bases between the germline ends. Germline V gene data show CDR1 as MNHNS and CDR2 as SASEGT. The CDR3 extends over 15 amino acids. The CDR3 DNA reads as TGTGCCAGCAGTACCGGGACGAGCGGCTACTACGAGCAGTACTTC. The encoded protein is CASSTGTSGYYEQYF.

This sequence joins TRBV29-1 and TRBJ2-2; D is perhaps TRBD1 or TRBD2 (5 bases each). This CDR3 region has 12 residues. The V gene's germline CDR1 is SQVTM and CDR2 ANQGSEA. The CDR3 region has the DNA TGCAGAGCGCCTGAGGGGAGCGGGGAGCTGTTTTTT. The encoded protein is CRAPEGSGELFF.

On this clonotype: A read error may account for a junction end that differs from germline. V and J are TRBV29-1 and TRBJ2-3; TRBD1 might be the D (5 bases). The CDR3 is made up of 16 amino acids. Germline loops: CDR1 SQVTM, CDR2 ANQGSEA. CDR3 in DNA: TGCAGCGTCGCTGGATTGGACGGACATAGCATAGATACGCATTATTTT. It encodes CSVAGLDGHSIDTHYF.

Points on this clonotype: This is likely a read error, given that the CDR3 carries no conserved phenylalanine or tryptophan at its end. The chain combines TRBV5-1 with TRBJ2-5; 7 positions match TRBD1. Germline V gene sequence: CDR1 SGHRS, CDR2 YFSETQ. This CDR3 contains 15 residues. The CDR3 DNA reads TGCACCAGCAGCCCGGACAGGTTGGGGCAAGAGACCCAGTACGTC. It translates to CTSSPDRLGQETQYV.

Note on this clonotype: A junction boundary mismatches the germline segment, possibly from a read error. The chain has TRBV7-8 and TRBJ2-2; D might be TRBD1 (8 bases). The CDR3 loop spans 16 amino acids. The germline CDR1 and CDR2 sequences are SGHVS and FQNEAQ. CDR3 DNA sequence: TGTGCCAGCAGCATAGGACAGGGAGGATACACCGGGGGGCTGTATTTT. It yields the protein CASSIGQGGYTGGLYF. The variable domain in full, with the rest retrieved from reference TRBV7-8 and TRBJ2-2, is GAGVSQSPRYKVAKRGQDVALRCDPISGHVSLFWYQQALGQGPEFLTYFQNEAQLDKSGLPSDRFFAERPEGSVSTLKIQRTQQEDSAVYLCASSIGQGGYTGGLYFGEGSRLTVL.

The V call is TRBV14, the J call TRBJ2-1; the match to TRBD1 covers 7 bases. The CDR3 has 17 amino acids. V gave up 5 bases and J gave up 4 bases; unmatched junction bases: 14. Germline V gives CDR1 SGHDN, CDR2 FVKESK. Here the CDR3 reads CASSLEGQGTVYNEQFF. The CDR3 DNA reads TGTGCCAGCAGCTTAGAGGGTCAGGGGACAGTGTACAATGAGCAGTTCTTC.

Remarks on this clonotype: The conserved final phenylalanine or tryptophan is absent from the CDR3, which likely points to a read error. The chain carries TRBV6-2 or TRBV6-3 and TRBJ2-5, with 9 positions matching TRBD2. The CDR3 has 16 amino acids. The ends lost 6 bases at V and 7 bases at J; junction bases unmatched: 15. CDR1 is MNHEY and CDR2 is SVGEGT in the germline V gene. The CDR3 region has the DNA TGTGCCAGCAGCTGGCCTCAAGCGGGAGGAATGGGGACCCAGTACCTC. Encoded protein: CASSWPQAGGMGTQYL.

As to this clonotype: No conserved phenylalanine or tryptophan ends this CDR3, so it is likely a read error. The DNA is omitted, as the CDR3 cannot be located on it reliably, and the CDR3 follows TCRdb's listing. This rearrangement joins TRBV11-1 to TRBJ2-2; the table's D call TRBD1 went unverified against the DNA. With termini counted, the CDR3 has 15 amino acids. In germline, CDR1 is SGHAT, CDR2 FQDESV (reference sequence). The CDR3 protein is CAGSYTGPFSGELFL.

The chain couples TRBV29-1 to TRBJ1-2; maybe TRBD1 (5 bases). The length of the CDR3 is 18 residues. Germline V gene sequence: CDR1 SQVTM, CDR2 ANQGSEA. The CDR3 region has the DNA TGCAATGTTGGGGCACCAACAGGAACTCAAGTGCCTAACTATGGCTACACCTTC. It is translated as CNVGAPTGTQVPNYGYTF.

A note on this clonotype: Because it lacks the conserved phenylalanine or tryptophan at the end, this CDR3 is likely a read error. The rearrangement joins TRBV6-1 to TRBJ2-7, with TRBD2 as a possible D gene (5 bases). Germline lookup yields CDR1 MNHNS and CDR2 SASEGT. V was clipped by 6 bases and J by 7 bases, with 10 bases between them. This CDR3 contains 11 residues. The CDR3 bases are TGTGCCAGCAGCGGACTCTATGAGCAGTACCTC. Protein sequence: CASSGLYEQYL.

On this clonotype itself: Relative to the germline gene, one junction end is altered; a read error may explain this. The chain links TRBV28 to TRBJ2-7; TRBD2 is a possible D gene (6 bases). This CDR3 contains 15 residues. The germline gives CDR1 MDHEN, CDR2 SYDVKM. The CDR3 DNA sequence: TGTGCCAACAGTTTATGGGGCGGGAACATGGTCGAGCGATATTTC. Its translation is CANSLWGGNMVERYF.

Details on this clonotype: At one boundary the junction diverges from the germline segment, which might be a read error. V gene TRBV7-9 combines with J gene TRBJ1-1, with D possibly TRBD1 on 5 matching bases. The V gene's germline CDR1 is SEHNR and CDR2 FQNEAQ (reference sequence). The CDR3 contains 17 residues. CDR3 region: CASGLHKGTFGGTGALF. The CDR3 DNA reads as TGTGCCAGCGGCTTACATAAGGGGACGTTCGGGGGGACTGGAGCTCTATTT.

This clonotype has only one observation. This CDR3 is missing its conserved last phenylalanine or tryptophan, likely due to a read error. The J gene is TRBJ1-6, the V gene TRBV28, with D tentatively TRBD1 (5 bases). Germline assignment: CDR1 MDHEN and CDR2 SYDVKM. Trimming removed 8 bases at V and 10 bases at J, with 15 bases between. This CDR3 spans 13 amino acids. The CDR3 loop reads CASGSRVDSPLHS. The CDR3 DNA sequence: TGTGCCAGCGGTAGCAGGGTGGACTCACCCCTCCACTCC.